This TCR beta chain is from a study of cytomegalovirus exposure and HLA in healthy donors. Findings and limits, study-wide: Rarity held for most TCR sequences, but there were some public TCRs that occurred in many donors. Among the most significant clusters, several appeared linked to common viral pathogens in a later analysis.

Remarks on this clone: Its target is not known.

V trimming: 5 bases; J trimming: 3 bases; junction bases outside the gene matches: 10. This CDR3 comprises 16 residues. Germline CDR1 is MDHEN and CDR2 is SYDVKM. PCR involved 60 Vbeta and 13 Jbeta primers. Some clones are missing from TCRdb's copy, which holds only in-frame ones; the method was immunoSEQ multiplex PCR. The sample yields 75,000 to 95,000 clones, roughly 70% seen once. The source of this sequence is a man in his fifties in good health and CMV-seronegative. Sequencing input: PBMCs. The chain carries TRBV28 and TRBJ1-2, with 9 bases that match TRBD1. This chain's CDR3 is CASSGQGNEVDYGYTF. The DNA of the CDR3 is TGTGCCAGCAGTGGACAGGGGAACGAGGTGGACTATGGCTACACCTTC.